This T cell receptor (beta chain) was found in a study of cytomegalovirus exposure and HLA in healthy donors. This clone showed up just once. Its cognate antigen is unknown. Researchers ran the PCR with 60 Vbeta and 13 Jbeta primers. Only in-frame clones appear in the TCRdb table, and some are missing; sequencing was by immunoSEQ multiplex PCR. This table holds about 110,000 clones, roughly three quarters found once. Whole-study results and caveats: It was reportedly the case that the classifier diagnosed cytomegalovirus status with high specificity and sensitivity. Most of the CMV-associated TCR beta chains (in a later analysis) appeared to be HLA-restricted. Productive status was seen about 90% or about 30% of the time for most TCR beta V segments in an earlier analysis.

This CDR3 contains 15 residues. Germline CDR1 reads SGHRS; CDR2 reads YFSETQ. Germline trimming cut 1 base from V and 2 bases from J; bases unmatched to any gene: 3. V is TRBV5-1 and J is TRBJ2-3; TRBD2 matches at 8 bases. The sample was PBMCs. This clonotype was obtained from a man aged 35-49 years in good health and CMV-seropositive. CDR3 in amino acids: CASSLSGRLTDTQYF. As DNA, the CDR3 is TGCGCCAGCAGCTTGAGCGGGAGACTCACAGATACGCAGTATTTT.